This TCR beta chain was documented in a study of cytomegalovirus exposure and HLA in healthy donors. With 6 bases clipped from V and 5 bases from J, the junction kept 6 bases outside the gene matches. The CDR3 has 13 amino acids. CDR1 and CDR2 from the germline V gene are LNHDA and SQIVND (reference sequence). PCR primers comprised 60 Vbeta and 13 Jbeta primers. Produced via immunoSEQ multiplex PCR; TCRdb's table is partial and in-frame only. The sample data list tens of thousands of clones. The clonotype comes from a man aged 25 to 40 in good health and CMV-seronegative. The specimen was PBMCs. The chain carries TRBV19 and TRBJ2-5; 7 bases fit TRBD1. The CDR3 reads CASSTTGAETQYF. The CDR3 DNA reads as TGTGCCAGTAGCACCACAGGGGCGGAGACCCAGTACTTC.